This T cell receptor beta chain was sequenced in a study of T cell responses to AZD1222 COVID-19 vaccine. TCRdb's table, derived via immunoSEQ multiplex PCR, lists solely in-frame clones and lacks some. The sample records 110,000 to 150,000 clones, around 93% being singletons. The germline V and J ends were trimmed by 1 base and 2 bases, with 9 bases remaining between them. CDR3 length: 14 residues. The germline V gene has CDR1 LGHNA and CDR2 YNFKEQ. The rearrangement links TRBV4-2 to TRBJ2-7, with D tentatively TRBD1 or TRBD2 (5 bases each). The sequenced sample was peripheral blood, obtained on day 0 of AZD1222 vaccination. The clonotype comes from an adult in good health. The CDR3 spells CASSQVGVPYEQYF. In DNA form, the CDR3 reads TGTGCCAGCAGCCAAGTGGGGGTACCCTACGAGCAGTACTTC.